A selection of T cell receptor beta chains follows, all from one sample in a study of cytomegalovirus exposure and HLA in healthy donors. Assay used: immunoSEQ multiplex PCR; TCRdb lists only in-frame clones, some missing. The repertoire holds about 180,000 clones, with 81% as singletons. Sequencing was done on a sample of PBMCs. The receptors were gathered from a woman in her twenties or thirties in good health and CMV-seronegative. CDR3s include the opening cysteine and the closing phenylalanine or tryptophan. D genes are given only for firm matches. Not all rows give a size; the values are once, few, many and, for expanded clones, a class.

abundance	j_gene	v_gene	d_gene	CDR3nt	CDR3aa
-	TRBJ1-3	TRBV30	-	TGTGCCTCCTCTAGGGGCGGTTTCTCTGGAAACACCATATATTTT	CASSRGGFSGNTIYF
-	TRBJ2-6	TRBV4-3	-	TGCGCCAGCAGCCAATATTCAGGGGCGGGGGCCAACGGCCTGACTTTC	CASSQYSGAGANGLTF
-	TRBJ2-3	TRBV7-6	-	TGTGCCAGCAGCTTAGACGGGTACACAGGGGATACGCAGTATTTT	CASSLDGYTGDTQYF
few	TRBJ1-6	TRBV30	-	TGTGCCTCGTGGACAGAACGTCTTAATTCACCCCTCCACTTT	CASWTERLNSPLHF
-	TRBJ1-4	TRBV28	-	TGTGCCAGCAGTTTTCCTCTAAGCGCAACTAATGAAAAACTGTTTTTT	CASSFPLSATNEKLFF
-	TRBJ1-2	TRBV14	TRBD1	TGTGCCAGCAGCCGATTTGGACAGGGCGGATCCTATGGCTACACCTTC	CASSRFGQGGSYGYTF
-	TRBJ1-2	TRBV28	-	TGTGCCAGCAGCCCCCCTAGGGAAGGGGTTTATGGCTACACCTTC	CASSPPREGVYGYTF
few	TRBJ1-3	TRBV6-5	-	TGTGCCAGCGGAGCGGCGGTCTCTGGAAACACCATATATTTT	CASGAAVSGNTIYF
-	TRBJ2-1	TRBV4-1	-	TGCGCCAGCAGCCAAGGGGTAGCGGACCCCCCGAATGAGCAGTTCTTC	CASSQGVADPPNEQFF
-	TRBJ2-2	TRBV9	TRBD1	TGTGCCAGCAGTTTAGGGGACAGGGGGCTTCGGGGGGAGCTGTTTTTT	CASSLGDRGLRGELFF
-	TRBJ2-7	TRBV7-2	TRBD2	TGTGCCAGCAGCTTTAGCGGGGGCTACGAGCAGTACTTC	CASSFSGGYEQYF
few	TRBJ2-3	TRBV7-9	TRBD2	TGTGCCAGCAGCCAAGCGGGAGGGAAAGATACGCAGTATTTT	CASSQAGGKDTQYF
-	TRBJ2-7	TRBV28	-	TGTGCCAGCAGTTGGCCAGGAGGGCCCCCCCTCTACGAGCAGTACTTC	CASSWPGGPPLYEQYF
-	TRBJ1-2	TRBV5-6	TRBD1	TGTGCCAGCAGAACGGGACAGGGCGGAGGTGGCTACACCTTC	CASRTGQGGGGYTF